This T cell receptor beta chain was sequenced for a study of T cells in Graves' hyperthyroidism and ophthalmopathy. V was pared by 7 bases and J by 2 bases, with 9 bases of the junction left unmatched. In germline, CDR1 is SEHNR, CDR2 FQNEAQ (reference sequence). The CDR3 contains 15 residues. There were TCR beta CDR3 regions amplified from RNA transcripts. The study used the HTBI primer set for a first-round RT-PCR of the TCR CDR3. TCRdb called the multiplex PCR reads again in MiXCR, with one record for every CDR3 protein. The sample yields about 380,000 distinct CDR3 sequences, around 14% seen once.

Source material: blood. The chain couples TRBV7-9 to TRBJ2-7; 9 nucleotides match TRBD1. The source is a woman aged 55-70 years with Graves' hyperthyroidism. The CDR3 DNA reads as TGTGCCAGCACACTACGGGGGACAGGGACCTACGAGCAGTACTTC. Translated: CASTLRGTGTYEQYF.